This T cell receptor (beta chain) came from a study of CD8 T cells in ankylosing spondylitis. This CDR3 contains 12 residues. Germline CDR1 and CDR2: DFQATT and SNEGSKA (reference sequence). TCRdb fed the 5' RACE reads into MiXCR, producing one record per CDR3 protein. The sample includes some 16,000 distinct CDR3 sequences, around 8% seen only once; the top ten take roughly 38%. Details on this clonotype: Its antigen is still unknown.

General study points: Within ankylosing spondylitis blood, a TCR beta motif made up of seven to nine highly homologous variants appeared to be characteristic.

The sequence was collected from a male donor with ankylosing spondylitis or in good health (not recorded which). This chain uses TRBV20-1 with TRBJ2-5; D uncertain. The material sequenced was blood. CDR3 sequence reads: CSGRPSEETQYF. CDR3 DNA: TGCAGCGGAAGGCCTTCCGAGGAGACCCAGTACTTC.